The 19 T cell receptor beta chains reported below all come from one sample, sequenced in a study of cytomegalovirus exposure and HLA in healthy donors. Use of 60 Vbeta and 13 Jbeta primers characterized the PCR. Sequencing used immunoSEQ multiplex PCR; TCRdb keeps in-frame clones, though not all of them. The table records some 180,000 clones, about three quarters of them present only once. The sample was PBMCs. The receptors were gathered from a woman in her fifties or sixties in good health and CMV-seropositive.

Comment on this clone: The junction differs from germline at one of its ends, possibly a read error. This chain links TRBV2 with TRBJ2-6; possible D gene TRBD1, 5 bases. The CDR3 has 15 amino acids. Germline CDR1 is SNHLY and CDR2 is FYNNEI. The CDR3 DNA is TGTGCCAGCAGTGATGGCAGCTCTGGGGCCAACGGCCTGACTTTC. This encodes CASSDGSSGANGLTF.

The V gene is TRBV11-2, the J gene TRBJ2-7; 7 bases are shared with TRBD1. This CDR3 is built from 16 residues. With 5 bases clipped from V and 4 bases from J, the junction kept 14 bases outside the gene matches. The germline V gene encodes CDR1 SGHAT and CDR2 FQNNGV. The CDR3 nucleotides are TGTGCCAGCAGCGTCGACAGGGAAATGGTCTTATACGAGCAGTACTTC. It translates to CASSVDREMVLYEQYF. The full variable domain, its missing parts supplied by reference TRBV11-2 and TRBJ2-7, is EAGVAQSPRYKIIEKRQSVAFWCNPISGHATLYWYQQILGQGPKLLIQFQNNGVVDDSQLPKDRFSAERLKGVDSTLKIQPAKLEDSAVYLCASSVDREMVLYEQYFGPGTRLTVT.

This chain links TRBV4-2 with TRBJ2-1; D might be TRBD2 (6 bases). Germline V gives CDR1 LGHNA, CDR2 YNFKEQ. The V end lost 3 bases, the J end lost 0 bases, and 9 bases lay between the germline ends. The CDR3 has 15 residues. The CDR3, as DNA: TGTGCCAGCAGCCACGGGACTCCCTCCTACAATGAGCAGTTCTTC. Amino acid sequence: CASSHGTPSYNEQFF.

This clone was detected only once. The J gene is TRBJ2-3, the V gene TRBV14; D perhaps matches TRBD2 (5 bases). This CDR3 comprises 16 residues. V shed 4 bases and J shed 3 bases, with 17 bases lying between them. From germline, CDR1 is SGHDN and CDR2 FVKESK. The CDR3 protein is CASSPSRPGYTDTQYF. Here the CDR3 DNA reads TGTGCCAGCAGCCCCTCCAGGCCGGGGTATACAGATACGCAGTATTTT.

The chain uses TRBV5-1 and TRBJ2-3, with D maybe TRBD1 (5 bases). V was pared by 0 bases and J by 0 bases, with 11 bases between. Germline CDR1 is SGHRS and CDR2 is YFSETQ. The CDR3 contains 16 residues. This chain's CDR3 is CASSLESGISTDTQYF. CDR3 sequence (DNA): TGCGCCAGCAGCTTGGAATCAGGGATTAGCACAGATACGCAGTATTTT.

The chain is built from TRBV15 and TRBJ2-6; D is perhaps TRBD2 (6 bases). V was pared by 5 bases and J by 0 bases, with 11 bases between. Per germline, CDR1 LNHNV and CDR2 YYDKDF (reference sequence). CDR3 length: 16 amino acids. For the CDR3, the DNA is TGTGCCACCAGCTTTGGAGGGAGCTCTGGGGCCAACGTCCTGACTTTC. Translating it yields CATSFGGSSGANVLTF.

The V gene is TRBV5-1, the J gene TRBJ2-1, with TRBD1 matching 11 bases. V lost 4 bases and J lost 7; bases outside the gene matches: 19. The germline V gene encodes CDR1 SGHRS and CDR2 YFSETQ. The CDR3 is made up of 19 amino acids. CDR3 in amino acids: CASSVARDRGSWIDNEQFF. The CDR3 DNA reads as TGCGCCAGCAGCGTCGCTCGGGACAGGGGGTCTTGGATTGATAATGAGCAGTTCTTC. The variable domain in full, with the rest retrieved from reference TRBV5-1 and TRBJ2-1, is KAGVTQTPRYLIKTRGQQVTLSCSPISGHRSVSWYQQTPGQGLQFLFEYFSETQRNKGNFPGRFSGRQFSNSRSEMNVSTLELGDSALYLCASSVARDRGSWIDNEQFFGPGTRLTVL.

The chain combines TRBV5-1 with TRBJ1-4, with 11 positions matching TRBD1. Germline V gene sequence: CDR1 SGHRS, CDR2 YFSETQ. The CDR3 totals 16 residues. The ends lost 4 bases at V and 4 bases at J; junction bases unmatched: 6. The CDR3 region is CASSMDRGLGNEKLFF. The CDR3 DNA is TGCGCCAGCAGCATGGACAGGGGGCTGGGTAATGAAAAACTGTTTTTT. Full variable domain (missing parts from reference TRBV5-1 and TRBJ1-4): KAGVTQTPRYLIKTRGQQVTLSCSPISGHRSVSWYQQTPGQGLQFLFEYFSETQRNKGNFPGRFSGRQFSNSRSEMNVSTLELGDSALYLCASSMDRGLGNEKLFFGSGTQLSVL.

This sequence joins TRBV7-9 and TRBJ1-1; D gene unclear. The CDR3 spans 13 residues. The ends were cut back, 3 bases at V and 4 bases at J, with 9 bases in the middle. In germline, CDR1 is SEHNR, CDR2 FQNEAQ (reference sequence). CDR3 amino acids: CASSFVQATEAFF. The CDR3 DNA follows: TGTGCCAGCAGCTTTGTCCAGGCCACTGAAGCTTTCTTT. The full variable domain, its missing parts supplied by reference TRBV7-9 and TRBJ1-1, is DTGVSQNPRHKITKRGQNVTFRCDPISEHNRLYWYRQTLGQGPEFLTYFQNEAQLEKSRLLSDRFSAERPKGSFSTLEIQRTEQGDSAMYLCASSFVQATEAFFGQGTRLTVV.

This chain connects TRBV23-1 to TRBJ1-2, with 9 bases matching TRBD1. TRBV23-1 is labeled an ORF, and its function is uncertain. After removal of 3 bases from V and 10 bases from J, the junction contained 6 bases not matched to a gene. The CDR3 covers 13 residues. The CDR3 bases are TGCGCCAGCAGTCAGGGACAGGGTTGTCACTACACCTTC. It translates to CASSQGQGCHYTF.

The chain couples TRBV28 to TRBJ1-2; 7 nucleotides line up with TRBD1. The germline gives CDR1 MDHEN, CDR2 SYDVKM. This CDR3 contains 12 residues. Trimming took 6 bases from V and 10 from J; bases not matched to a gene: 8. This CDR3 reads CASRTGQAIYTF. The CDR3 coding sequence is TGTGCCAGCAGAACAGGACAGGCGATCTACACCTTC.

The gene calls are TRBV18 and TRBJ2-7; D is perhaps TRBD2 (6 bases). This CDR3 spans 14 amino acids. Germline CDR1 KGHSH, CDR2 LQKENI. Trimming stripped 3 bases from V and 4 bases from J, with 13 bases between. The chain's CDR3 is CASSPSAGGYEQYF. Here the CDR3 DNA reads TGTGCCAGCTCACCCTCGGCCGGAGGGTACGAGCAGTACTTC. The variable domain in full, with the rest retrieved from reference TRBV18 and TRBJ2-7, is NAGVMQNPRHLVRRRGQEARLRCSPMKGHSHVYWYRQLPEEGLKFMVYLQKENIIDESGMPKERFSAEFPKEGPSILRIQQVVRGDSAAYFCASSPSAGGYEQYFGPGTRLTVT.

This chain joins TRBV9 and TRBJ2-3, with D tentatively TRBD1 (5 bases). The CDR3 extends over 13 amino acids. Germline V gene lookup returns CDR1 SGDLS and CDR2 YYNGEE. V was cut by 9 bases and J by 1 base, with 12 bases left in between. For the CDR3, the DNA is TGTGCCACAGGGAAGGAAGGCACAGATACGCAGTATTTT. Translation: CATGKEGTDTQYF.

DNA for the CDR3: TGTGCCAGCAGTTCCCGGGACTGGAGAGGCGCTGGGGCCAACGTCCTGACTTTC. Translation: CASSSRDWRGAGANVLTF. The gene calls are TRBV28 and TRBJ2-6; D possibly corresponds to TRBD2 (6 bases). The V end lost 4 bases, the J end lost 2 bases, and 18 bases lay between the germline ends. The germline V gene has CDR1 MDHEN and CDR2 SYDVKM. The CDR3 is 18 residues long. The full variable domain, in which reference TRBV28 and TRBJ2-6 provide the parts outside the CDR3, is DVKVTQSSRYLVKRTGEKVFLECVQDMDHENMFWYRQDPGLGLRLIYFSYDVKMKEKGDIPEGYSVSREKKERFSLILESASTNQTSMYLCASSSRDWRGAGANVLTFGAGSRLTVL.

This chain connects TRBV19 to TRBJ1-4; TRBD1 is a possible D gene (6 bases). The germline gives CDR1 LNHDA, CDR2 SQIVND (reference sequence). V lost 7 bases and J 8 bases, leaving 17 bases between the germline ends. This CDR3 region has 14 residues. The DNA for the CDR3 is TGTGCCAGTATAGGGCAGGGGTTTGGAGAAAAACTGTTTTTT. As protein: CASIGQGFGEKLFF.

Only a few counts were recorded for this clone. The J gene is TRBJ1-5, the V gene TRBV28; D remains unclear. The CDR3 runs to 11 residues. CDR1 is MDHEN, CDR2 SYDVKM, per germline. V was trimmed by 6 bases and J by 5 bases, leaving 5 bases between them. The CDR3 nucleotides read TGTGCCAGCAGGAGGGATCAGCCCCAGCATTTT. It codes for CASRRDQPQHF.

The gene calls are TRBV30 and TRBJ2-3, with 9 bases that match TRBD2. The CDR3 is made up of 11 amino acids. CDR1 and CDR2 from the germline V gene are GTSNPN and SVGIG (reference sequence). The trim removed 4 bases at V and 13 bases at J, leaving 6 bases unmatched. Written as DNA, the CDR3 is TGTGCCTGGATTCAGGGCGGGAGGGAGTATTTT. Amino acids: CAWIQGGREYF.

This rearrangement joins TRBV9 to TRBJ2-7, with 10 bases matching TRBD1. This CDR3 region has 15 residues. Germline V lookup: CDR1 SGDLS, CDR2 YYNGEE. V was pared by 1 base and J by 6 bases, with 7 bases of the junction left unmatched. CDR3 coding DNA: TGTGCCAGCAGCGTAACGGGACAGGGGTTAATCGAGCAGTACTTC. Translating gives CASSVTGQGLIEQYF.

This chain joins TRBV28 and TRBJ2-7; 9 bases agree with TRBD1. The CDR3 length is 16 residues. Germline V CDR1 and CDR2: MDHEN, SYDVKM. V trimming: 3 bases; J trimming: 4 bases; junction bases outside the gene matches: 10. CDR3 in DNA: TGTGCCAGCAGTTTCCTGGCGGGGACAGGGTCGTACGAGCAGTACTTC. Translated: CASSFLAGTGSYEQYF.